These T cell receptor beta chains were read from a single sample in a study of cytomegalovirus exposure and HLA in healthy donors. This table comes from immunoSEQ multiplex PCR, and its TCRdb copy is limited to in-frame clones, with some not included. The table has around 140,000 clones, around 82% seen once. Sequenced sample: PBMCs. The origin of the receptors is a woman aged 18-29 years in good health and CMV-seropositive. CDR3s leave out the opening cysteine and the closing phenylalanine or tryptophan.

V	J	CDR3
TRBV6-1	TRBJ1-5	ASKTGDQPQH
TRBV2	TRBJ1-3	ASRKQGASGNTIY
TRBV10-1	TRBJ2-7	ASSARQGDLIYGQY
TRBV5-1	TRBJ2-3	ASSLGGTGGTDTQY
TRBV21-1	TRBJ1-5	ASSSLTGGRTEGPCNQPQH
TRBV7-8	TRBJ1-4	ASSSPGGREKLF
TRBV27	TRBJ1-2	ASSSTAAENYGYT
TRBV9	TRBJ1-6	ASSGRNSPLH
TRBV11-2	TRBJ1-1	ASSLLGGENTEAF
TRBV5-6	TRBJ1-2	ASSLEGQGRYGYT
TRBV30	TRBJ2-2	AWSIGTGADTGELF
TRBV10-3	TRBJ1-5	AIRDGTGGNTQPQH
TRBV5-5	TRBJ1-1	ASSSQANTEAF
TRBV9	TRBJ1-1	ASSVAMVRNTEAF
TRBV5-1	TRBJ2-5	ASSLAEIGGGETQY
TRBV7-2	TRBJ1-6	ASSDQGARSPLH
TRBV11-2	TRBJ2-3	ASSPTQGRGRSTDTQY
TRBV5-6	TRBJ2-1	ASSVGGFNEQF
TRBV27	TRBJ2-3	ASGTLAGGSADTQY
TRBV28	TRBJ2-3	ASSFYSDTQY
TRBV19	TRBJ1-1	ASKPGTANTEAF
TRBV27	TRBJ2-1	ASTRGGEQF
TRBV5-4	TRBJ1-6	ASSLGGQGRNSPLH
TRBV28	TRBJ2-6	ASTSGDFLANVLT
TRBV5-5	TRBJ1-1	ASSLIGTGGVRDTEAF